This paragraph covers one TCR beta chain sequence. This clonotype has more than one count but fewer than ten. The specificity of this receptor is unknown. The input lacks base qualities; no much larger clone sits a single base away. At the junction V is shortened by 3 bases and J by 11 bases; bases outside the gene matches: 11. CDR1 and CDR2 (SGHTA, FQGNSA) derive from the germline V gene. The CDR3, cysteine through phenylalanine, is 14 amino acids long. Only the CDR3 DNA stays, 42 bases, in frame from base 1. TCR beta repertoires were profiled from peripheral blood of about a dozen young patients with multiple sclerosis to demonstrate the VDJtools post-analysis software. The patients with multiple sclerosis were children and adolescents between about 6 and 16 years of age. Library preparation used PCR. The data were produced on an Illumina HiSeq 2500. Unique molecular identifiers were incorporated into TCR beta cDNA libraries to reduce PCR and sequencing biases. Some 500,000 cDNA molecules were obtained for every 1 to 10 million input T cells, so each molecule roughly corresponded to one T cell. The same protocol used for the earlier healthy control dataset was applied to prepare and sequence the patient libraries. Within a given batch, samples were prepared together, multiplexed and sequenced on the same HiSeq lane. Per the authors' processing: MIGEC was used to process the raw barcoded reads, and molecular identifier groups with only a single read were discarded before consensus assembly and CDR3 extraction. Clonotype tables were post-analysed with VDJtools, and diversity was normalized by down-sampling all datasets to the smallest sample size. In repertoire overlap clustering, CDR3 amino acid sequences, but not nucleotide sequences, were matched to correct batch-related cross-sample contamination. TCRdb itself trimmed the public reads at Q25 with fastp, ran MiXCR and retained productive beta chains. Here each entry gathers all rows of one CDR3 protein and keeps the most common genes and DNA. What appears here as the V and J calls and clone size reflects TCRdb's work, not the paper's. The sample profile shows over 300,000 distinct CDR3 sequences; roughly 38% of them were found once. The leading ten clones occupy 13% of the sample.

The data were obtained in a study of post-analysis software for immune sequencing data (dated by TCRdb to about 2015). Regarding the complete study: Disease courses on record covered relapsing-remitting, secondary progressive and progressive-relapsing multiple sclerosis, though some patients had no subtype annotation. Patient repertoires were compared against roughly 11 previously published healthy control repertoires from donors aged about 6 to 27 years. A subset of samples was prepared in parallel using single-end sample barcoding, then pooled and co-amplified after Illumina adapter ligation.

General conclusions and limits of the study: Significantly lower normalized Chao1 diversity was found in multiple sclerosis patients than in controls, suggesting substantial peripheral T-cell clonal expansion. Significantly higher frequencies in patients than in controls were found for roughly 5 TRBV segments, including TRBV5-6, TRBV5-1 and TRBV20-1. The multiple sclerosis patient group was slightly younger than the control group. Strong co-clustering of samples prepared in the same batch was shown by direct clustering with F measure, prompting a batch-effect correction.

The source of this sequence is a girl between 10 and 17 years old with multiple sclerosis. The chain was built from TRBV7-2 and TRBJ2-5, and TRBD2 aligns with 8 junction nucleotides. Sequencing was done on a sample of blood. The CDR3 protein: CASSFRGGRREQYF. The DNA sequence is as follows: TGTGCCAGCAGCTTCCGGGGGGGCCGGAGGGAGCAGTACTTC.